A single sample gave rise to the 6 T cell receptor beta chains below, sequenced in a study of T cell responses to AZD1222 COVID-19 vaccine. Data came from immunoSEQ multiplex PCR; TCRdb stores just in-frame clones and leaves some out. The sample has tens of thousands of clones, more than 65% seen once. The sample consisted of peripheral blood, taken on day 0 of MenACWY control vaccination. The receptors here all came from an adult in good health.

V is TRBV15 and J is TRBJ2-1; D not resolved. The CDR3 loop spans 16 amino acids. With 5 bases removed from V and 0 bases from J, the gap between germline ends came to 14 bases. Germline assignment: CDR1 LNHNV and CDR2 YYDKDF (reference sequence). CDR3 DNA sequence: TGTGCCACCAGCCGAGGTTACTCAAGCTCCTACAATGAGCAGTTCTTC. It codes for CATSRGYSSSYNEQFF.

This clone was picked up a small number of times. The CDR3 DNA reads TGTGCCAGCAGTTTAGATCCCCAGGGAGAGGTAGCTTTCTTT. It translates to CASSLDPQGEVAFF. The chain carries TRBV28 and TRBJ1-1; tentative D call: TRBD1 (5 bases). The germline CDR1 and CDR2 sequences are MDHEN and SYDVKM. The V gene lost 2 bases and the J gene lost 10 bases, with 17 bases spanning the gap. The CDR3 extends over 14 amino acids.

The CDR3, as DNA: TGTGCCACCAGCAGATATACAACGTCTTTCGTGGGAGCTTTCTTT. Protein product: CATSRYTTSFVGAFF. The chain uses TRBV15 and TRBJ1-1; D gene unclear. Trimming removed 2 bases from V and 10 bases from J, with 20 bases in between. This CDR3 has 15 residues. Germline V gene sequence: CDR1 LNHNV, CDR2 YYDKDF (reference sequence).

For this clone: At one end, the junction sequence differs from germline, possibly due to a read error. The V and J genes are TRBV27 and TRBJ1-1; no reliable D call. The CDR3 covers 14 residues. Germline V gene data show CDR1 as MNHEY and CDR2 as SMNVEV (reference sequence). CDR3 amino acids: CASSFLRENSEAFF. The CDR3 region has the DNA TGTGCCAGCAGTTTCTTGCGTGAAAACAGTGAAGCTTTCTTT.

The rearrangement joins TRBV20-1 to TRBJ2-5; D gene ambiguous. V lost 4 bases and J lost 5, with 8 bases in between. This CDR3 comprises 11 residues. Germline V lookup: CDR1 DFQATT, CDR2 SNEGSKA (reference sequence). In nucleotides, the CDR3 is TGCAGTGCTACCCTTCGGGAGACCCAGTACTTC. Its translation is CSATLRETQYF.

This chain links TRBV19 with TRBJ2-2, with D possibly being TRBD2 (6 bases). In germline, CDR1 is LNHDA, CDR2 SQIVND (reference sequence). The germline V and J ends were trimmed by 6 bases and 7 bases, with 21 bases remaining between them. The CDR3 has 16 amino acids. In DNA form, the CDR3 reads TGTGCCAGTAGGCTCCCGGGGGTATCTGGATTCGGGGAGCTGTTTTTT. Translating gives CASRLPGVSGFGELFF. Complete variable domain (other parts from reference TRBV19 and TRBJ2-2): DGGITQSPKYLFRKEGQNVTLSCEQNLNHDAMYWYRQDPGQGLRLIYYSQIVNDFQKGDIAEGYSVSREKKESFPLTVTSAQKNPTAFYLCASRLPGVSGFGELFFGEGSRLTVL.